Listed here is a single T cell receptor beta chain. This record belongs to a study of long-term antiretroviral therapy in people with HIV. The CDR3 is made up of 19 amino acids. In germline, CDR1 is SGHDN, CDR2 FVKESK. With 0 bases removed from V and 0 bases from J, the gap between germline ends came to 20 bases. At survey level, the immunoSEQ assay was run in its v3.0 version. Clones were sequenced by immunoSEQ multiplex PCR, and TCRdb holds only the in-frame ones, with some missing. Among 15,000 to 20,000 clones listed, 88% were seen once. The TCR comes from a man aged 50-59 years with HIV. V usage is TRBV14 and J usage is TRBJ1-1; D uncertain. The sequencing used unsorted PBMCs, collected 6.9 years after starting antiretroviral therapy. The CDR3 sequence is CASSQESPRFAFMNTEAFF. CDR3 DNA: TGTGCCAGCAGCCAAGAGAGTCCCAGGTTCGCTTTCATGAACACTGAAGCTTTCTTT.